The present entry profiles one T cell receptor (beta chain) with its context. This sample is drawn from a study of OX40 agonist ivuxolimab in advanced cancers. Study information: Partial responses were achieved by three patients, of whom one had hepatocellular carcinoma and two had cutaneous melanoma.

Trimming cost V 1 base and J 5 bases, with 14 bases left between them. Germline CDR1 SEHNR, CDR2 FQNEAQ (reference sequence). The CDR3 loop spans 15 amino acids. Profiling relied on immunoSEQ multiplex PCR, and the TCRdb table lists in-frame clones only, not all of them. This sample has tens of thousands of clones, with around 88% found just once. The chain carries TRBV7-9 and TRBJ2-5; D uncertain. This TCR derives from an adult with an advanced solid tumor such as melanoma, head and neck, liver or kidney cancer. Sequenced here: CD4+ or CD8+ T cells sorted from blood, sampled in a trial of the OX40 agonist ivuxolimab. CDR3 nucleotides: TGTGCCAGCAGCTTAGGTATGGGATCGGAGGAGACCCAGTACTTC. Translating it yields CASSLGMGSEETQYF.